Below, 21 T cell receptor beta chains from the same sample are listed, as sequenced in a study of beta chain features in type 1 diabetes. Every isolated RNA sample was fully reverse transcribed, so sequencing captured expressed TCRB transcripts. Repertoires were generated with immunoSEQ multiplex PCR, while TCRdb's copy carries only in-frame clones and drops some. The table lists roughly 300,000 clones, approximately 9.9% of them singletons. Study-wide results and caveats: In all four CD4+ subsets, TCRB CDR3 length was significantly, moderately reduced in type 1 diabetes.

These receptors' targets are unknown. What was sequenced was central memory CD4+ T cells from blood. The receptors originated from a man aged 25-40 years with type 1 diabetes.

The chain joins TRBV28 to TRBJ2-3; D gene unclear. The CDR3 contains 14 residues. V lost 4 bases to trimming and J lost 5 bases, with 13 bases between them. Germline loops: CDR1 MDHEN, CDR2 SYDVKM. CDR3 loop: CASSYRDLGDTQYF. The DNA for the CDR3 is TGTGCCAGCAGTTATCGCGATCTGGGAGATACGCAGTATTTT.

This clone appeared a few times. The DNA for the CDR3 is TGTGCCAGCGCAATCGAGGTTATGCCCTATGAAAAACTGTTTTTT. It specifies CASAIEVMPYEKLFF. V and J are TRBV2 and TRBJ1-4; no definite D call. The CDR3 consists of 15 residues. Per the germline V gene, CDR1 is SNHLY and CDR2 is FYNNEI. V was pared by 8 bases and J by 6 bases, with 19 bases between.

The chain couples TRBV5-8 to TRBJ1-5, with unresolved D. Trimming removed 3 bases at V and 4 bases at J, with 5 bases between. Germline V gene sequence: CDR1 SGHTS, CDR2 YDEGEE. The CDR3 is made up of 12 amino acids. Here the CDR3 DNA reads TGTGCCAGCAGCTCATTTAATCAGCCCCAGCATTTT. Translating it yields CASSSFNQPQHF.

The V call is TRBV11-3, the J call TRBJ2-7; D unclear. In germline, CDR1 is SGHNT, CDR2 YENEEA. The CDR3 is made up of 13 amino acids. Deletions cut 0 bases from V and 5 bases from J, with 8 bases between. The CDR3 protein is CASSLDLVDEQYF. DNA for the CDR3: TGTGCCAGCAGCTTAGACCTGGTCGACGAGCAGTACTTC.

The chain recombines TRBV30 with TRBJ1-4; D possibly corresponds to TRBD1 (6 bases). V was pared by 3 bases and J by 7 bases, with 18 bases between. CDR1 is GTSNPN and CDR2 is SVGIG in the germline V gene (reference sequence). CDR3 size: 15 residues. This CDR3 reads CAWRDRQVLSEKLFF. The CDR3 nucleotides are TGTGCCTGGAGAGATCGACAGGTTTTGAGTGAAAAACTGTTTTTT.

The rearrangement uses TRBV7-2 and TRBJ1-1; D call uncertain. This CDR3 has 15 residues. In germline, CDR1 is SGHTA, CDR2 FQGNSA. V gave up 2 bases and J gave up 2 bases, with 12 bases separating them. The CDR3 protein is CASSLRRASNTEAFF. The CDR3 region has the DNA TGTGCCAGCAGCTTAAGGAGGGCGAGTAACACTGAAGCTTTCTTT. Combining the CDR3 with reference TRBV7-2 and TRBJ1-1 gives the whole variable domain GAGVSQSPSNKVTEKGKDVELRCDPISGHTALYWYRQSLGQGLEFLIYFQGNSAPDKSGLPSDRFSAERTGGSVSTLTIQRTQQEDSAVYLCASSLRRASNTEAFFGQGTRLTVV.

This clone came up many times. The V gene is TRBV18, the J gene TRBJ1-2; 8 nucleotides line up with TRBD1. The CDR3 has 15 amino acids. Per germline, CDR1 KGHSH and CDR2 LQKENI. The V segment lost 0 bases and the J segment 4 bases; nucleotides outside the gene matches: 4. DNA for the CDR3: TGTGCCAGCTCACCACCCACTCAGGGGGCCTATGGCTACACCTTC. The encoded protein is CASSPPTQGAYGYTF. The full variable domain, completed using reference TRBV18 and TRBJ1-2, is NAGVMQNPRHLVRRRGQEARLRCSPMKGHSHVYWYRQLPEEGLKFMVYLQKENIIDESGMPKERFSAEFPKEGPSILRIQQVVRGDSAAYFCASSPPTQGAYGYTFGSGTRLTVV.

This chain joins TRBV9 and TRBJ1-1, with D perhaps matching TRBD1 (5 bases). Germline CDR1 and CDR2: SGDLS and YYNGEE. This CDR3 has 14 amino acids. V lost 0 bases to trimming and J lost 7 bases, with 13 bases between them. CDR3 loop: CASSVVGGNGEAFF. DNA for the CDR3: TGTGCCAGCAGCGTAGTCGGGGGAAACGGTGAAGCTTTCTTT. The variable domain in full, completed from reference TRBV9 and TRBJ1-1, reads DSGVTQTPKHLITATGQRVTLRCSPRSGDLSVYWYQQSLDQGLQFLIQYYNGEERAKGNILERFSAQQFPDLHSELNLSSLELGDSALYFCASSVVGGNGEAFFGQGTRLTVV.

J is TRBJ2-7 and V is TRBV7-2, with a weak D call TRBD1 (5 bases). CDR1 SGHTA and CDR2 FQGNSA come from the germline V gene. V was shortened by 3 bases and J by 6 bases, with 12 bases between the two germline ends. CDR3 length: 13 residues. The CDR3 sequence: CASSLATEIEQYF. The DNA for the CDR3 is TGTGCCAGCAGCTTGGCGACAGAGATCGAGCAGTACTTC.

This clone was observed a few times. The V call is TRBV28, the J call TRBJ1-2; TRBD1 matches at 9 bases. The CDR3 runs 14 residues. Germline V CDR1 and CDR2: MDHEN, SYDVKM. V trimming: 5 bases; J trimming: 8 bases; junction bases outside the gene matches: 9. Written as DNA, the CDR3 is TGTGCCAGCAGTACCACGACAGGGGGGTCGGGCTACACCTTC. This translates into CASSTTTGGSGYTF.

The J gene is TRBJ2-5, the V gene TRBV11-2; perhaps TRBD1 as D (6 bases). Germline assignment: CDR1 SGHAT and CDR2 FQNNGV. The V and J ends lost 5 bases and 1 base respectively, with 11 bases between them. The CDR3 covers 14 residues. The CDR3 loop reads CASSATGTQETQYF. The DNA for the CDR3 is TGTGCCAGCAGCGCCACAGGGACCCAAGAGACCCAGTACTTC.

This clone was counted a few times. The V and J genes are TRBV14 and TRBJ2-3, with D tentatively TRBD1 or TRBD2 (6 bases each). CDR1 SGHDN and CDR2 FVKESK come from the germline V gene. V lost 0 bases, J lost 3 bases, and 10 bases lay in between. CDR3 length: 15 residues. CDR3 sequence: CASSQEWRGTDTQYF. CDR3 in DNA: TGTGCCAGCAGCCAAGAATGGAGGGGGACAGATACGCAGTATTTT.

As regards this clone: Being one base from a much bigger clone, this may be a read error. V and J are TRBV6-5 and TRBJ1-1; TRBD1 aligns across 7 bases. CDR1 is MNHEY, CDR2 SVGAGI, per germline. V was pared by 7 bases and J by 1 base, with 6 bases of the junction left unmatched. The CDR3 loop spans 14 amino acids. The chain's CDR3 is CASTPRQGNTEAFF. The CDR3 nucleotides read TGTGCCAGCACCCCCCGACAGGGGAACACTGAAGCTTTCTTT.

The rearrangement joins TRBV7-2 to TRBJ2-1, with TRBD2 as a possible D gene (6 bases). Trimming stripped 0 bases from V and 0 bases from J, with 12 bases between. Germline V lookup: CDR1 SGHTA, CDR2 FQGNSA. This CDR3 is 17 amino acids long. The CDR3 bases are TGTGCCAGCAGCTTAGCAGGGTGGGGACTCTCCTACAATGAGCAGTTCTTC. This gives the protein CASSLAGWGLSYNEQFF.

This rearrangement joins TRBV2 to TRBJ1-3, with no clear D. The V and J ends lost 0 bases and 3 bases respectively, with 12 bases between them. Germline lookup yields CDR1 SNHLY and CDR2 FYNNEI. CDR3 size: 16 residues. CDR3 bases: TGTGCCAGCAGTGAAGCCGCAAGGGCCGGTGGAAACACCATATATTTT. Translated: CASSEAARAGGNTIYF.

This clone was seen only a few times. This chain connects TRBV7-2 to TRBJ2-1; D tentatively fits TRBD1 or TRBD2 (6 bases each). Trimming removed 1 base from V and 5 bases from J, with 12 bases in between. The CDR3 extends over 15 amino acids. In germline, CDR1 is SGHTA, CDR2 FQGNSA. CDR3 amino acids: CASSLDQGTHNEQFF. Written as DNA, the CDR3 is TGTGCCAGCAGCTTAGATCAGGGGACTCACAATGAGCAGTTCTTC.

There are a few counts of this clone. The chain is built from TRBV4-3 and TRBJ1-5, with D hard to call. The CDR3 is 15 residues long. Looked up from germline, CDR1 is LGHNA and CDR2 is YSLEER. V lost 0 bases and J 6 bases, leaving 12 bases between the germline ends. CDR3 nucleotides: TGCGCCAGCAGCCAAGATGAAACAGTCCGTCAGCCCCAGCATTTT. Translation: CASSQDETVRQPQHF.

Notes on this clone: The sample carries other DNA sequences with the same CDR3. V is TRBV27 and J is TRBJ1-2; D is possibly TRBD1 (5 bases). This CDR3 has 14 residues. V shed 0 bases and J shed 5 bases, with 10 bases lying between them. From germline, CDR1 is MNHEY and CDR2 SMNVEV (reference sequence). The CDR3 region has the DNA TGTGCCAGCAGTTTATCCGGGACGGCATATGGCTACACCTTC. It translates to CASSLSGTAYGYTF.

Comments on this clone: An end of the junction differs from the germline gene, which may be a read error. V and J are TRBV7-9 and TRBJ1-2; no clear D gene. CDR1 SEHNR and CDR2 FQNEAQ come from the germline V gene (reference sequence). The CDR3 has 11 residues. CDR3 coding DNA: TGTGCCAGCAGATGGGAAGGACTCCTTGCCTTC. This gives the protein CASRWEGLLAF.

This clone was counted a few times. The V call is TRBV4-3, the J call TRBJ1-4; D is undetermined. There are 13 residues in the CDR3. V was trimmed by 1 base and J by 6 bases, leaving 6 bases between them. The germline V gene encodes CDR1 LGHNA and CDR2 YSLEER. CDR3 nucleotides: TGCGCCAGCAGCCAAGGGACGCATGAAAAACTGTTTTTT. Its translation: CASSQGTHEKLFF.

The chain combines TRBV6-1 with TRBJ2-1; D is unclear. The CDR3 loop spans 14 amino acids. CDR1 and CDR2 (germline): MNHNS, SASEGT. V lost 8 bases, J lost 0 bases, and 11 bases lay in between. CDR3 sequence (DNA): TGTGCCAGCGGAGCAACCCGCTCCTACAATGAGCAGTTCTTC. It yields the protein CASGATRSYNEQFF.